This TCR beta chain was observed in a study of cytomegalovirus exposure and HLA in healthy donors (dated by TCRdb to the late 2010s). Context from the whole study: According to an earlier analysis of a few hundred of the donors, 150 million to 200 million T cells yielded roughly 100 million unique TCR beta sequences and about 300 Gb of sequence data. Approximately 330 gigabases of sequencing data and around 80 million unique TCR sequences made up an early release that covered over 550 HLA-typed donors. Among the 398 genotyped donors, 81% belonged to the genetic ancestry cluster associated with self-reported Caucasian donors. The study aimed to test whether cataloging public T cell receptors could reveal signatures of past pathogen exposure. The study used immunosequencing to profile the T cell repertoires of approximately 650 subjects and linked those repertoires to cytomegalovirus serostatus. Along with the approximately 700-subject first cohort, a separate validation cohort of 120 different subjects was used. The study combined high-throughput TCR immunosequencing, statistical association of individual TCRs with disease status, and machine learning to predict cytomegalovirus infection status. A later analysis re-examined previously published TCR beta repertoires from about 700 donors and added high-resolution HLA genotyping to investigate patterns of TCR occurrence. In the later analysis, no new phenotypic data were used to find candidate immune exposures; instead, reliance was placed on TCR beta sequences and their occurrence across donors. To decide whether each TCR beta V gene segment behaved as functional or pseudogenic, an earlier analysis of approximately 600 of the donors relied on high-throughput TCR beta sequencing. Alongside the repertoire data, information on donor age, sex, ethnicity and CMV serostatus was compiled. A later genetic analysis took genome-wide SNP genotypes for about 55% of the 666 donors and used that subset as a discovery cohort. All discovery cohort repertoires had been generated on a single sequencing platform. Class I and class II HLA loci were covered by the typing at four-digit resolution. The number of donors typed differed by locus, with about 629-630 for A, B, C, DRB1 and DQB1, roughly 520 for DQA1, 600 to 610 for DPA1, and some 470 for DPB1. About five DR-DQ haplotypes were treated as single units for association and clustering because of strong linkage in the cohort. Among 300 to 500 genotyped donors of the cohort, an average of roughly 230,000 unique TCR beta nucleotide sequences was sequenced per donor, of which about 18% were non-productive.

Study-wide findings and limitations: The authors suggested that the approach could potentially be generalized to other disease states and immunological phenotypes. In a later analysis, the rate of TCR association differed among HLA loci, with DRB1 alleles having the most associated TCRs and HLA-C alleles having the fewest. Because HLA typing was missing for some donors at each locus, association tests included only the typed subset. The classifier was reported to diagnose cytomegalovirus status with high specificity and sensitivity in both the original and validation cohorts. Because the 87-base-pair reads could not distinguish some IMGT-functional V segments, including TRBV6-2 and TRBV6-3, those segments were excluded. At a false discovery rate of 0.05, a later analysis linked fewer than 20,000 TCR beta sequences to specific HLA alleles. When HLA alleles, especially DR and DQ, strongly co-occurred, TCR associations were difficult to assign to individual alleles. Some 16 rarely observed V segments, including chromosome 9 orphons, were excluded from the earlier analysis of almost 600 of the donors because counts were too low. Linkage disequilibrium might explain the correlated functional status among segregating V segments, but an unknown experimental factor could not be ruled out. In a later genetic analysis, a missense DCLRE1C variant was associated with V-gene and J-gene trimming of TCR beta chains, and the association was replicated in an independent cohort. A later analysis reported that several top co-occurrence clusters appeared linked to parvovirus B19, influenza, CMV and Epstein-Barr virus. Most CMV-associated TCR beta chains appeared to be HLA-restricted in a later analysis, and the HLA associations seemed to be driven largely by CMV exposure. The study gave a list of about 150 TCR beta chains associated with cytomegalovirus. A later analysis found that HLA-associated TCR beta chains were more clonally expanded and had lower generation probabilities than equally common non-associated chains. A further reported finding was that TCR beta sequences accurately predicted the HLA-A and HLA-B alleles for most subjects in the first cohort. Broadly in line with IMGT annotations, most TCR beta V segments showed up in productive rearrangements about 90% or about 30% of the time in an earlier analysis of around 600 of the donors. A group of highly shared sequence variants was considered likely to be a technical artifact of the sequencing pipeline. In vitro tests confirmed that a few of the cytomegalovirus-associated TCR beta chains recognize cytomegalovirus antigens. For the cohort, immune exposure information was limited to CMV serostatus. In this cohort, only TCR beta chains were sequenced, and detectable features were limited by the absence of alpha or paired-chain data. Most TCR sequences were seen in very few donors, while some public TCRs were found in many individuals. The presence/absence analyses assumed that sequencing depth was roughly uniform across donors, and that assumption may not be true. A later genetic analysis reported fewer N-insertions in productive TCRs among donors in an Asian-associated ancestry cluster than the roughly 700-donor mean.

Points on this clone: What antigen it recognizes has not been identified.

To prepare the library, the immunoSEQ multiplex PCR assay was applied. A mixture of 60 forward primers for TCR Vbeta segments and 13 reverse primers for TCR Jbeta segments was used in the multiplex PCR. A multiplex PCR assay on genomic DNA amplified the CDR3 region of rearranged TCR beta genes. Amplified TCR beta libraries were sequenced as 87-base-pair reads on the Illumina HiSeq System. Concerning the study's data processing: A later analysis tallied some 79 million unique TCR beta chains across the 610 or so repertoires, and some 10 million of those chains were shared by two or more donors. To remove PCR and sequencing errors, raw reads were error-corrected and collapsed into unique sequences using a nearest-neighbor algorithm that merged closely related sequences. V, D and J gene segments were assigned by aligning CDR3 sequences to IMGT reference sequences. Each retained sequence needed at least a six-nucleotide match to both a V gene segment and a J gene segment. A rearrangement was called productive if the CDR3 had no stop codons and remained in frame with V and J, and every other rearrangement was called non-productive. CDR3 was defined according to IMGT convention as the region running from the second conserved V-encoded cysteine to the conserved J-encoded phenylalanine. Sequences without an unambiguous match to a single V gene segment were excluded from the earlier analysis of several hundred of the donors. In an earlier analysis of a few hundred of the donors, V segments were called functional above 56.7% productive rearrangements and were called segregating when the between-donor standard deviation exceeded 5%. A statistical classification framework was built to diagnose cytomegalovirus status from the catalog of TCR beta chain sequences. In a later analysis, V and J genes were assigned by comparing TCR nucleotide sequences against IMGT/GENE-DB human TR gene sequences. In a later analysis, CDR3 sequences and most-parsimonious VDJ recombination scenarios were assigned using the TCRdist pipeline. A later analysis defined each TCR beta chain by its CDR3 amino acid sequence plus V-gene family, and excluded reads lacking a unique V-gene family. A later analysis removed 600 or so highly shared, low-generation-probability nucleotide sequences to deal with suspected cross-contamination and a sequencing artifact. In a later analysis, a clonal expansion index for each public chain was calculated from normalized within-repertoire ranks of inferred template counts. In a later analysis, generation probabilities were computed using a VDJ recombination model fitted to out-of-frame rearrangements, and the results were checked against IGoR. A later analysis scored TCR-TCR, TCR-HLA and TCR-CMV co-occurrence with hypergeometric tests, applying a repertoire-size bias correction to TCR pairs. In a later analysis, false discovery rates were estimated by permuting HLA or CMV assignments 20 times. A later analysis grouped co-occurring TCRs with DBSCAN, adding TCRdist sequence similarity when clustering within HLA-allele-positive subsets. Repertoires with fewer than 30,000 or more than 120,000 public chains, plus five repertoires with anomalous nucleotide sharing, were excluded from co-occurrence clustering. In its TCRdb copy, this immuneACCESS table keeps in-frame sequences only and misses some clones. Where compared with another copy, unresolved V genes explain less than half of these, and the others have no known cause. V and J calls and clone size come straight from that table; D and trimming were deduced from the DNA. The sample has 100,000 to 150,000 clones on record. In total, the top ten clones hold 2.2% of the sample.

The CDR1 and CDR2 encoded by the germline V gene (reference sequence) are SEHNR and FQNEAQ. The CDR3 goes from the cysteine to the phenylalanine over 19 residues. This entry keeps only the CDR3 DNA: 57 bases, framed from base 1. V loses 4 bases of germline sequence and J loses 2 bases, and the interval between the two ends is 24 bases. The cohort was made up of several hundred healthy bone marrow donors. All cohort members were sampled while nominally healthy, although unrecorded immune exposures were likely present. The donor tested CMV seronegative, placing the donor among the roughly 400 seronegative members of the cohort. A peripheral blood sample was provided by each donor, and peripheral blood mononuclear cells were used for TCR beta sequencing. Genomic DNA extraction from the blood cell samples was performed with the Qiagen DNeasy Blood Extraction Kit.

The sample comprised PBMCs. The rearranged segments are TRBV7-9 and TRBJ1-5, and the D gene may be TRBD1, 6 bases matching. This receptor was obtained from a middle-aged man in good health and CMV-seronegative. The CDR3 corresponds to CASSSNPLGQGFGNQPQHF. The DNA sequence is as follows: TGTGCCAGCAGCTCAAATCCCCTCGGGCAGGGGTTTGGCAATCAGCCCCAGCATTTT. With the rest looked up from the reference TRBV7-9 and TRBJ1-5 genes rather than sequenced, the full variable domain is DTGVSQNPRHKITKRGQNVTFRCDPISEHNRLYWYRQTLGQGPEFLTYFQNEAQLEKSRLLSDRFSAERPKGSFSTLEIQRTEQGDSAMYLCASSSNPLGQGFGNQPQHFGDGTRLSIL.